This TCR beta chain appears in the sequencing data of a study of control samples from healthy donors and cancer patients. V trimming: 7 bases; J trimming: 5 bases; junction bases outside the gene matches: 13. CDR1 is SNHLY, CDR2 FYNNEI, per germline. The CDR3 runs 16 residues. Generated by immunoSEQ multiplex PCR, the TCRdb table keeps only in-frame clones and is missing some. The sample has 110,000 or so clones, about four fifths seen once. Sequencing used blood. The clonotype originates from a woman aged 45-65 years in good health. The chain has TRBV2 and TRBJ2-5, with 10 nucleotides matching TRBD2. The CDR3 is CASTLRPSGGLETQYF. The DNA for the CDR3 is TGTGCCAGCACCCTACGGCCTAGCGGGGGTCTGGAGACCCAGTACTTC.